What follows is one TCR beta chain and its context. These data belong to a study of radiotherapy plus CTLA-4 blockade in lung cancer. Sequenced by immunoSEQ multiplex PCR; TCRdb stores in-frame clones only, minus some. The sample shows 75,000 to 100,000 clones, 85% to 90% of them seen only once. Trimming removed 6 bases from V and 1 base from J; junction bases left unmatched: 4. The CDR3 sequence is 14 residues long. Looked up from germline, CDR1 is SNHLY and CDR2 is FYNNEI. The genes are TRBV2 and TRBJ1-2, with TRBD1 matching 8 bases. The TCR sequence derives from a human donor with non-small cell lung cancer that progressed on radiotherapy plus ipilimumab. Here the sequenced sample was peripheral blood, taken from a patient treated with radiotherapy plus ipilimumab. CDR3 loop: CASRARGLNYGYTF. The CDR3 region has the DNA TGTGCCAGCAGGGCCAGGGGGCTTAACTATGGCTACACCTTC.